This T cell receptor beta chain was found in a study of blood T cell repertoires in COVID-19. In the source study's methods: For nucleated cells, counts were estimated from reference gene primer amplification. Clones were read by immunoSEQ multiplex PCR, and TCRdb kept only the in-frame ones, dropping some. V, J and clone size are those of that table, while D and trimming were read from the DNA. Seen here are approximately 150,000 clones, 80% to 90% observed once, and the top ten hold approximately 6.2%. Sample: peripheral blood. The clonotype comes from an elderly man with acute or convalescent COVID-19.

The CDR3 protein is CASSSEWGRGAFF. CDR3 nucleotides: TGTGCCAGCAGCTCGGAATGGGGCAGGGGAGCTTTCTTT. The chain carries TRBV7-9 and TRBJ1-1, with D possibly being TRBD1 (6 bases). The V end lost 4 bases, the J end lost 10 bases, and 16 bases lay between the germline ends. Germline-derived CDR1 and CDR2 are SEHNR and FQNEAQ (reference sequence). The CDR3 covers 13 residues. Supplemented by reference TRBV7-9 and TRBJ1-1, the full variable domain reads DTGVSQNPRHKITKRGQNVTFRCDPISEHNRLYWYRQTLGQGPEFLTYFQNEAQLEKSRLLSDRFSAERPKGSFSTLEIQRTEQGDSAMYLCASSSEWGRGAFFGQGTRLTVV.